Listed below are T cell receptor beta chains from one sample, sequenced in a study of shared clonotypes between healthy human individuals. Repertoires were generated with immunoSEQ multiplex PCR, while TCRdb's copy carries only in-frame clones and drops some. The table lists more than 2,000,000 clones, over 85% of them singletons. The sequenced sample was naive CD4+ T cells sorted from blood. The receptor set was obtained from a man between 18 and 35 years old in good health. CDR3s include the opening cysteine and the closing phenylalanine or tryptophan. The D gene is left open where the match is weak. A clone size is listed for some rows: how often the clone was seen (once, few, many), or a class if it is expanded.

d_call: NA
clone_size: NA
j_call: TRBJ2-6
v_call: TRBV7-9
cdr3_aa: CASSLARGGMKSGANVLTF
cdr3_nt: TGTGCCAGCAGCTTAGCGCGGGGCGGGATGAAGTCTGGGGCCAACGTCCTGACTTTC

d_call: TRBD1
clone_size: NA
j_call: TRBJ1-1
v_call: TRBV5-5
cdr3_aa: CASSWTQGRKNTEAFF
cdr3_nt: TGTGCCAGCAGCTGGACACAGGGGCGAAAGAACACTGAAGCTTTCTTT

d_call: TRBD1
clone_size: NA
j_call: TRBJ1-2
v_call: TRBV6-5
cdr3_aa: CASSPGTGFYGYTF
cdr3_nt: TGTGCCAGCAGCCCCGGGACAGGCTTCTATGGCTACACCTTC

d_call: TRBD1
clone_size: NA
j_call: TRBJ2-7
v_call: TRBV28
cdr3_aa: CASSFLGFRDRDTYEQYF
cdr3_nt: TGTGCCAGCAGTTTTCTGGGATTCCGGGACAGGGATACTTACGAGCAGTACTTC

d_call: NA
clone_size: NA
j_call: TRBJ1-3
v_call: TRBV19
cdr3_aa: CASSAPVGNTIYF
cdr3_nt: TGTGCCAGTAGCGCCCCCGTTGGAAACACCATATATTTT

d_call: TRBD1
clone_size: NA
j_call: TRBJ1-2
v_call: TRBV15
cdr3_aa: CATSRGQGAYGYTF
cdr3_nt: TGTGCCACCAGCAGAGGACAGGGTGCCTATGGCTACACCTTC

d_call: TRBD1
clone_size: NA
j_call: TRBJ1-1
v_call: TRBV2
cdr3_aa: CASTGTAGGTEAFF
cdr3_nt: TGTGCCAGCACAGGGACAGCGGGGGGGACTGAAGCTTTCTTT

d_call: TRBD2
clone_size: NA
j_call: TRBJ2-1
v_call: TRBV5-1
cdr3_aa: CASSRGGPYNEQFF
cdr3_nt: TGCGCCAGCTCCCGGGGGGGACCCTACAATGAGCAGTTCTTC

d_call: NA
clone_size: NA
j_call: TRBJ1-3
v_call: TRBV18
cdr3_aa: CASAEPGNTIYF
cdr3_nt: TGTGCCAGCGCCGAGCCAGGGAACACCATATATTTT

d_call: NA
clone_size: NA
j_call: TRBJ2-7
v_call: TRBV2
cdr3_aa: CASSEPWPWYEGGGDEQYF
cdr3_nt: TGTGCCAGCAGTGAACCATGGCCCTGGTATGAAGGGGGGGGCGACGAGCAGTACTTC

d_call: TRBD2
clone_size: once
j_call: TRBJ2-2
v_call: TRBV19
cdr3_aa: CASSIAFGGRAIGELFF
cdr3_nt: TGTGCCAGTAGTATAGCGTTCGGCGGGAGGGCCATCGGGGAGCTGTTTTTT

d_call: NA
clone_size: NA
j_call: TRBJ1-3
v_call: TRBV30
cdr3_aa: CAWSVSGNTIYF
cdr3_nt: TGTGCCTGGAGTGTATCCGGAAACACCATATATTTT

d_call: NA
clone_size: NA
j_call: TRBJ2-1
v_call: TRBV28
cdr3_aa: CAASSGGWQGAYNEQFF
cdr3_nt: TGTGCCGCCAGCAGTGGGGGCTGGCAGGGCGCTTACAATGAGCAGTTCTTC

d_call: NA
clone_size: NA
j_call: TRBJ1-2
v_call: TRBV19
cdr3_aa: CASSFSGLGGYTF
cdr3_nt: TGTGCCAGTAGTTTCTCTGGACTTGGGGGCTACACCTTC

d_call: NA
clone_size: NA
j_call: TRBJ1-3
v_call: TRBV30
cdr3_aa: CAWAVGMLNTIYF
cdr3_nt: TGTGCCTGGGCTGTAGGGATGCTAAACACCATATATTTT

d_call: NA
clone_size: once
j_call: TRBJ2-6
v_call: TRBV7-2
cdr3_aa: CASSFAGSGANVLTF
cdr3_nt: TGTGCCAGCAGCTTTGCGGGGTCTGGGGCCAACGTCCTGACTTTC

d_call: NA
clone_size: NA
j_call: TRBJ1-1
v_call: TRBV30
cdr3_aa: CAWDSGAKKTEAFF
cdr3_nt: TGTGCCTGGGATTCGGGGGCGAAGAAGACTGAAGCTTTCTTT

d_call: NA
clone_size: NA
j_call: TRBJ2-5
v_call: TRBV7-9
cdr3_aa: CASSPSAIPYQETQYF
cdr3_nt: TGTGCCAGCAGCCCCTCGGCGATACCGTACCAAGAGACCCAGTACTTC

d_call: TRBD1
clone_size: NA
j_call: TRBJ2-7
v_call: TRBV28
cdr3_aa: CASSETYWDRGSSYEQYF
cdr3_nt: TGTGCCAGCAGTGAGACTTATTGGGACAGGGGGTCCTCCTACGAGCAGTACTTC

d_call: TRBD2
clone_size: NA
j_call: TRBJ2-1
v_call: TRBV19
cdr3_aa: CASSIWSLAAGHSEQFF
cdr3_nt: TGTGCCAGTAGTATTTGGTCCCTAGCGGCTGGTCATAGTGAGCAGTTCTTC

d_call: NA
clone_size: NA
j_call: TRBJ2-5
v_call: TRBV6-5
cdr3_aa: CASSYTGSETQYF
cdr3_nt: TGTGCCAGCAGTTACACAGGGTCAGAGACCCAGTACTTC

d_call: NA
clone_size: NA
j_call: TRBJ2-3
v_call: TRBV19
cdr3_aa: CASSPFVGRTDTQYF
cdr3_nt: TGTGCCAGTAGTCCCTTCGTCGGCCGCACAGATACGCAGTATTTT

d_call: NA
clone_size: once
j_call: TRBJ1-6
v_call: TRBV7-2
cdr3_aa: CASSLRAGFSSYNSPLHF
cdr3_nt: TGTGCCAGCAGCTTAAGGGCGGGCTTTAGCTCCTATAATTCACCCCTCCACTTT

d_call: TRBD2
clone_size: once
j_call: TRBJ2-2
v_call: TRBV10-3
cdr3_aa: CAMALASAGELFF
cdr3_nt: TGTGCCATGGCACTAGCGTCTGCCGGGGAGCTGTTTTTT

d_call: TRBD1
clone_size: NA
j_call: TRBJ1-6
v_call: TRBV2
cdr3_aa: CASREVTGVFNSPLHF
cdr3_nt: TGTGCCAGCAGGGAAGTGACAGGGGTTTTCAATTCACCCCTCCACTTT

d_call: NA
clone_size: NA
j_call: TRBJ1-2
v_call: TRBV6-5
cdr3_aa: CASSRRVFYGYTF
cdr3_nt: TGTGCCAGCAGTCGTCGGGTGTTCTATGGCTACACCTTC

d_call: NA
clone_size: NA
j_call: TRBJ2-1
v_call: TRBV21-1
cdr3_aa: CASREGTSGGEITLEQFF
cdr3_nt: TGTGCCAGCAGGGAAGGGACTAGCGGGGGAGAAATAACTCTTGAGCAGTTCTTC

d_call: TRBD2
clone_size: NA
j_call: TRBJ2-3
v_call: TRBV9
cdr3_aa: CASSARTSGTSDTQYF
cdr3_nt: TGTGCCAGCAGCGCTCGGACTAGCGGGACATCAGATACGCAGTATTTT

d_call: NA
clone_size: NA
j_call: TRBJ1-2
v_call: TRBV28
cdr3_aa: CASSLIRTGYTF
cdr3_nt: TGTGCCAGCAGTCTCATCAGGACTGGCTACACCTTC

d_call: TRBD2
clone_size: NA
j_call: TRBJ2-6
v_call: TRBV6-4
cdr3_aa: CASSPTSGNSGANVLTF
cdr3_nt: TGTGCCAGCAGTCCGACTAGCGGGAACTCTGGGGCCAACGTCCTGACTTTC

d_call: TRBD2
clone_size: once
j_call: TRBJ2-3
v_call: TRBV10-2
cdr3_aa: CASSKLAGDWDTQYF
cdr3_nt: TGCGCCAGCAGTAAACTAGCGGGGGATTGGGATACGCAGTATTTT

d_call: NA
clone_size: NA
j_call: TRBJ2-5
v_call: TRBV29-1
cdr3_aa: CSVETQYF
cdr3_nt: TGCAGCGTTGAAACCCAGTACTTC

d_call: NA
clone_size: NA
j_call: TRBJ2-7
v_call: TRBV7-2
cdr3_aa: CASSADYEQYF
cdr3_nt: TGTGCCAGCAGCGCTGACTACGAGCAGTACTTC

d_call: NA
clone_size: NA
j_call: TRBJ1-1
v_call: TRBV18
cdr3_aa: CASSPYRVENTEAFF
cdr3_nt: TGTGCCAGCTCACCGTACAGGGTGGAGAACACTGAAGCTTTCTTT

d_call: NA
clone_size: NA
j_call: TRBJ1-3
v_call: TRBV7-9
cdr3_aa: CASSPDPSGNTIYF
cdr3_nt: TGTGCCAGCAGCCCGGACCCATCCGGAAACACCATATATTTT

d_call: NA
clone_size: NA
j_call: TRBJ1-5
v_call: TRBV6-1
cdr3_aa: CASSGGWTRAQPQHF
cdr3_nt: TGTGCCAGCAGTGGAGGCTGGACGAGGGCTCAGCCCCAGCATTTT

d_call: TRBD1
clone_size: NA
j_call: TRBJ2-7
v_call: TRBV7-7
cdr3_aa: CASSPGQGVSYEQYF
cdr3_nt: TGTGCTAGCAGCCCCGGTCAGGGGGTCTCCTACGAGCAGTACTTC

d_call: TRBD2
clone_size: once
j_call: TRBJ2-5
v_call: TRBV5-1
cdr3_aa: CASRDTSGSGETQYF
cdr3_nt: TGCGCCAGCAGGGATACTAGCGGGAGTGGGGAGACCCAGTACTTC

d_call: NA
clone_size: NA
j_call: TRBJ2-5
v_call: TRBV7-2
cdr3_aa: CASSLGGAGETQYF
cdr3_nt: TGTGCCAGCAGCTTAGGGGGGGCAGGGGAGACCCAGTACTTC

d_call: NA
clone_size: NA
j_call: TRBJ2-7
v_call: TRBV6-1
cdr3_aa: CASKEENEQYF
cdr3_nt: TGTGCCAGCAAAGAGGAGAACGAGCAGTACTTC

d_call: NA
clone_size: NA
j_call: TRBJ1-4
v_call: TRBV2
cdr3_aa: CASSERVRDEKLFF
cdr3_nt: TGTGCCAGCAGTGAAAGGGTTAGGGATGAAAAACTGTTTTTT

d_call: NA
clone_size: NA
j_call: TRBJ2-7
v_call: TRBV6-1
cdr3_aa: CASRANYEQYF
cdr3_nt: TGTGCCAGCAGGGCGAACTACGAGCAGTACTTC

d_call: TRBD1
clone_size: NA
j_call: TRBJ1-2
v_call: TRBV30
cdr3_aa: CAWGDPGTGLGYTF
cdr3_nt: TGTGCCTGGGGGGACCCCGGGACAGGGCTCGGCTACACCTTC

d_call: TRBD2
clone_size: NA
j_call: TRBJ2-1
v_call: TRBV5-1
cdr3_aa: CASSNNAGAYNEQFF
cdr3_nt: TGCGCCAGCAGTAACAACGCGGGGGCCTACAATGAGCAGTTCTTC

d_call: TRBD1
clone_size: NA
j_call: TRBJ1-5
v_call: TRBV23-1
cdr3_aa: CASSRRQGRLNQPQHF
cdr3_nt: TGCGCCAGCAGTCGTAGACAGGGCCGCCTAAATCAGCCCCAGCATTTT

d_call: TRBD1
clone_size: NA
j_call: TRBJ2-5
v_call: TRBV5-1
cdr3_aa: CASSHPRQGETQYF
cdr3_nt: TGCGCCAGCAGCCATCCCCGACAGGGCGAGACCCAGTACTTC

d_call: TRBD1
clone_size: NA
j_call: TRBJ1-4
v_call: TRBV6-6
cdr3_aa: CASKGQAFEGEKLFF
cdr3_nt: TGTGCCAGCAAAGGACAGGCCTTCGAGGGAGAAAAACTGTTTTTT

d_call: TRBD2
clone_size: NA
j_call: TRBJ2-5
v_call: TRBV2
cdr3_aa: CASSGALAGGQETQYF
cdr3_nt: TGTGCCAGCAGTGGGGCCCTAGCGGGGGGACAAGAGACCCAGTACTTC

d_call: TRBD2
clone_size: NA
j_call: TRBJ2-1
v_call: TRBV30
cdr3_aa: CAWRGEAGRTYNEQFF
cdr3_nt: TGTGCCTGGAGAGGGGAAGCGGGGAGAACCTACAATGAGCAGTTCTTC

d_call: NA
clone_size: NA
j_call: TRBJ2-7
v_call: TRBV9
cdr3_aa: CASSPRTGNYEQYF
cdr3_nt: TGTGCCAGCAGCCCAAGGACTGGAAACTACGAGCAGTACTTC

d_call: NA
clone_size: NA
j_call: TRBJ1-1
v_call: TRBV6-6
cdr3_aa: CASTVRGGGEAFF
cdr3_nt: TGTGCCAGCACCGTACGGGGAGGTGGAGAAGCTTTCTTT

d_call: NA
clone_size: NA
j_call: TRBJ2-3
v_call: TRBV5-5
cdr3_aa: CASSLELVVSDTQYF
cdr3_nt: TGTGCCAGCAGCTTGGAGTTGGTAGTGTCAGATACGCAGTATTTT

d_call: TRBD2
clone_size: NA
j_call: TRBJ2-3
v_call: TRBV5-4
cdr3_aa: CASSSGELAGFSTDTQYF
cdr3_nt: TGTGCCAGCAGCTCGGGGGAACTAGCGGGGTTTAGCACAGATACGCAGTATTTT

d_call: NA
clone_size: NA
j_call: TRBJ1-2
v_call: TRBV12-5
cdr3_aa: CASGQNPGLPYGYTF
cdr3_nt: TGTGCTAGTGGCCAGAACCCGGGACTCCCCTATGGCTACACCTTC